These 24 T cell receptor beta chains came from one sample sequenced in a study of neurological immune-mediated disorders. From the 5' RACE reads, TCRdb called clonotypes with MiXCR, one entry per CDR3 protein. The sample has 75,000 to 95,000 distinct CDR3 sequences, more than 15% seen once; the top ten hold less than 20%. The sequenced sample was PBMCs. The receptors come from a woman aged 35 to 49 in good health.

This clonotype was detected ten times or more. The rearrangement joins TRBV24-1 to TRBJ2-7; TRBD1 matches at 8 bases. With V trimmed by 7 bases and J by 1 base, 8 bases remained unmatched. Per germline, CDR1 KGHDR and CDR2 SFDVKD. This CDR3 has 15 amino acids. The CDR3 region has the DNA TGTGCCACCAGCCCGGACAGGGCGCAATCCTACGAGCAGTACGTC. It specifies CATSPDRAQSYEQYV.

Ten or more counts support this clonotype. This sequence joins TRBV6-1 and TRBJ2-7; D is possibly TRBD1 (6 bases). CDR1 and CDR2 from the germline V gene are MNHNS and SASEGT. CDR3 length: 14 amino acids. Trimming stripped 3 bases from V and 1 base from J, with 10 bases between. The CDR3 here is CASSELGTSYEQYV. CDR3 sequence (DNA): TGTGCCAGCAGTGAGCTAGGGACATCCTACGAGCAGTACGTC.

This clonotype has at least ten counts. This chain links TRBV6-5 with TRBJ1-1; D is uncertain. Germline V lookup: CDR1 MNHEY, CDR2 SVGAGI. There are 15 residues in the CDR3. Trimming cost V 3 bases and J 1 base, with 12 bases left between them. CDR3 loop: CASSYGLSENTEAFF. The DNA of the CDR3 is TGTGCCAGCAGTTATGGATTGAGTGAGAACACTGAAGCTTTCTTT.

This rearrangement joins TRBV5-1 to TRBJ2-1; the D is unclear. This CDR3 is built from 17 residues. V shed 4 bases and J shed 9 bases, with 26 bases lying between them. Germline V gives CDR1 SGHRS, CDR2 YFSETQ. The CDR3 region has the DNA TGCGCCAGCAGCCCTCAAGTCCAACCCCATTTCGGTCCTGAGCAGTTCTTC. Translating gives CASSPQVQPHFGPEQFF.

This clonotype was recorded at least ten times. The chain employs TRBV5-6 and TRBJ2-7; D unresolved. V shed 1 base and J shed 3 bases, with 8 bases lying between them. Germline-derived CDR1 and CDR2 are SGHDT and YYEEEE. This CDR3 comprises 13 residues. In DNA, the CDR3 is TGTGCCAGCAGCTTGATGGGGAACTACGAGCAGTACGTC. Translation: CASSLMGNYEQYV.

V gene TRBV5-1 combines with J gene TRBJ2-1; no definite D call. Germline lookup yields CDR1 SGHRS and CDR2 YFSETQ. The CDR3 covers 11 residues. V dropped 0 bases and J dropped 7 bases, with 2 bases sitting between them. The CDR3, as DNA: TGCGCCAGCAGCTTGGCAAATGAGCAGTTCTTC. As protein: CASSLANEQFF. Full variable domain (missing parts from reference TRBV5-1 and TRBJ2-1): KAGVTQTPRYLIKTRGQQVTLSCSPISGHRSVSWYQQTPGQGLQFLFEYFSETQRNKGNFPGRFSGRQFSNSRSEMNVSTLELGDSALYLCASSLANEQFFGPGTRLTVL.

This rearrangement joins TRBV11-2 to TRBJ2-7; D unclear. This CDR3 has 13 residues. V was cut by 5 bases and J by 4 bases, with 12 bases left in between. Looked up from germline, CDR1 is SGHAT and CDR2 is FQNNGV. CDR3 in DNA: TGTGCCAGCAGCCTCCAAACTTCGTACGAGCAGTACTTC. Amino acids: CASSLQTSYEQYF.

The rearrangement joins TRBV20-1 to TRBJ2-3; D is possibly TRBD2 (5 bases). The ends were cut back, 0 bases at V and 5 bases at J, with 15 bases in the middle. Germline CDR1 and CDR2: DFQATT and SNEGSKA (reference sequence). The CDR3 covers 15 residues. For the CDR3, the DNA is TGCAGTGCTAGAGATTTGGTAGCGCATTTAGATACGCAGTATTTT. The encoded protein is CSARDLVAHLDTQYF.

This clonotype was observed many times. The chain joins TRBV5-1 to TRBJ1-1, with 7 nucleotides matching TRBD1. V gave up 0 bases and J gave up 1 base; unmatched junction bases: 3. The CDR3 has 15 residues. CDR1 SGHRS and CDR2 YFSETQ come from the germline V gene. The CDR3 nucleotides read TGCGCCAGCAGCTTGGCCCCAGGGGGGAACACTGAAGCTTTCTTT. Its translation: CASSLAPGGNTEAFF.

The J gene is TRBJ2-2, the V gene TRBV2, with D uncertain. The CDR3 loop spans 14 amino acids. V was trimmed by 7 bases and J by 0 bases, leaving 9 bases between them. CDR1 SNHLY and CDR2 FYNNEI come from the germline V gene. CDR3 in amino acids: CASIYGANTGELFF. In DNA form, the CDR3 reads TGTGCCAGCATCTACGGTGCGAACACCGGGGAGCTGTTTTTT.

This clonotype was found a few times. This chain links TRBV7-3 with TRBJ2-1; TRBD2 matches at 8 bases. V was pared by 5 bases and J by 2 bases, with 8 bases of the junction left unmatched. CDR1 and CDR2 from the germline V gene are SGHTA and FQGTGA. This CDR3 region has 16 residues. The CDR3 nucleotides are TGTGCCAGCAGCCTTACCGGGACTAGTACCTACAATGAGCAGTTCTTC. Amino acids: CASSLTGTSTYNEQFF.

This clonotype came up many times. Here the CDR3 reads CAISDSRSNQPQHF. CDR3 nucleotides: TGTGCCATCAGTGATTCTAGGAGCAATCAGCCCCAGCATTTT. The chain couples TRBV10-3 to TRBJ1-5; D gene ambiguous. Between the trimmed V and J ends, which lost 3 bases and 1 base, there was a span of 7 bases. The CDR3 loop spans 14 amino acids. From germline, CDR1 is ENHRY and CDR2 SYGVKD.

This clonotype was picked up many times. This sequence joins TRBV7-2 and TRBJ2-3, with 7 bases fitting TRBD2. The V and J ends lost 4 bases and 0 bases, in that order; junction bases with no gene match: 4. Germline-derived CDR1 and CDR2 are SGHTA and FQGNSA. The CDR3 extends over 15 amino acids. This CDR3 is CASSSAGTSTDTQYF. Written as DNA, the CDR3 is TGTGCCAGCAGCTCAGCGGGGACTAGCACAGATACGCAGTATTTT.

Ten or more counts support this clonotype. The rearrangement links TRBV2 to TRBJ2-7, with TRBD2 identical over 7 bases. In germline, CDR1 is SNHLY, CDR2 FYNNEI. V was clipped by 1 base and J by 10 bases; unmatched bases: 13. The CDR3 has 15 residues. The CDR3 spells CASSEGGGHYSLQYF. The CDR3 DNA sequence: TGTGCCAGCAGTGAAGGGGGGGGTCATTACAGCTTACAGTACTTC.

There are many counts of this clonotype. The V and J genes are TRBV27 and TRBJ1-2; no reliable D call. Germline assignment: CDR1 MNHEY and CDR2 SMNVEV (reference sequence). V gave up 3 bases and J gave up 4 bases, with 15 bases separating them. The CDR3 totals 15 residues. The CDR3 reads CASSFGPAASYGYTF. The CDR3 nucleotides are TGTGCCAGCAGTTTCGGTCCGGCAGCCTCCTATGGCTACACCTTC.

This clonotype showed up many times. The chain employs TRBV29-1 and TRBJ1-2; no definite D call. This CDR3 comprises 13 residues. V was clipped by 4 bases and J by 1 base, with 10 bases between them. The germline V gene encodes CDR1 SQVTM and CDR2 ANQGSEA. Here the CDR3 DNA reads TGCAGCGTTGGTGAACTGAATAACTATGGCTACACCTTC. Amino acids: CSVGELNNYGYTF. Supplemented by reference TRBV29-1 and TRBJ1-2, the full variable domain reads SAVISQKPSRDICQRGTSLTIQCQVDSQVTMMFWYRQQPGQSLTLIATANQGSEATYESGFVIDKFPISRPNLTFSTLTVSNMSPEDSSIYLCSVGELNNYGYTFGSGTRLTVV.

The chain has TRBV6-5 and TRBJ2-1, with TRBD1 as a possible D gene (6 bases). CDR3 length equals 15 residues. Trimming pared 2 bases from V and 10 bases from J, leaving 18 bases between. Germline V gene lookup returns CDR1 MNHEY and CDR2 SVGAGI. CDR3 sequence: CASSYEQGRRDEQFF. The CDR3 bases are TGTGCCAGCAGTTACGAGCAGGGGCGCAGGGACGAGCAGTTCTTC.

In this sample, this clonotype turned up many times. The chain carries TRBV29-1 and TRBJ1-2; perhaps TRBD1 as D (6 bases). V lost 5 bases and J lost 4, with 11 bases in between. This CDR3 is 12 amino acids long. Germline assignment: CDR1 SQVTM and CDR2 ANQGSEA. CDR3 sequence reads: CSVSGTPYGYTF. CDR3 DNA sequence: TGCAGCGTTTCCGGGACACCCTATGGCTACACCTTC.

The sample holds many counts of this clonotype. The chain couples TRBV20-1 to TRBJ2-7; possibly TRBD2 for D (6 bases). Trimming cost V 4 bases and J 7 bases, with 11 bases left between them. This CDR3 has 11 amino acids. Germline V gene sequence: CDR1 DFQATT, CDR2 SNEGSKA (reference sequence). This CDR3 reads CSATSGVEQYV. In nucleotides, the CDR3 is TGCAGTGCTACCTCGGGGGTGGAGCAGTACGTC.

The chain carries TRBV7-9 and TRBJ2-2, with D possibly matching TRBD1 (5 bases). CDR3 length equals 15 residues. The germline V gene has CDR1 SEHNR and CDR2 FQNEAQ (reference sequence). The germline V and J ends were trimmed by 0 bases and 3 bases, with 8 bases remaining between them. The CDR3 coding sequence is TGTGCCAGCAGCTTAGCCAGACAGTACACCGGGGAGCTGTTTTTT. Its translation: CASSLARQYTGELFF.

In this sample, this clonotype turned up many times. This sequence joins TRBV12-3 or TRBV12-4 and TRBJ1-3; TRBD1 might be the D (6 bases). Trimming removed 5 bases from V and 4 bases from J, with 18 bases in between. The CDR3 spans 16 residues. This CDR3 is CASSPLRGLAGNTIYF. The CDR3 region has the DNA TGTGCCAGCAGTCCCCTCAGGGGACTAGCGGGAAACACCATATATTTT.

The rearrangement joins TRBV24-1 to TRBJ2-1; 9 nucleotides line up with TRBD2. Trimming removed 6 bases from V and 7 bases from J; junction bases left unmatched: 9. This CDR3 comprises 15 residues. Per germline, CDR1 KGHDR and CDR2 SFDVKD. CDR3 region: CATSPQGTSRNEQFF. CDR3 sequence (DNA): TGTGCCACCAGTCCACAAGGGACTAGCCGAAATGAGCAGTTCTTC.

This clonotype was found many times. The rearrangement joins TRBV20-1 to TRBJ2-7, with TRBD1 matching 7 bases. The CDR3 contains 13 residues. Germline V CDR1 and CDR2: DFQATT, SNEGSKA (reference sequence). The V and J ends lost 8 bases and 2 bases, in that order; junction bases with no gene match: 9. CDR3 coding DNA: TGCAGTTCATCAGCAGGGGGAACCTACGAGCAGTACTTC. This sequence encodes CSSSAGGTYEQYF.

This clonotype was seen repeatedly, ten times or more. The chain links TRBV29-1 to TRBJ1-1; possibly TRBD1 for D (6 bases). Germline CDR1 and CDR2: SQVTM and ANQGSEA. This CDR3 comprises 12 residues. V was pared by 7 bases and J by 5 bases, with 14 bases between. The CDR3 bases are TGCAGCGCTTTCAGGGGAGGTACTGAAGCTTTCTTT. Translating gives CSAFRGGTEAFF.